The clone carrying this T cell receptor beta chain showed up many times. The antigen is not known. These data originate in a study of blood T cells in healthy people across ages. Study-level results: Estimates drawn from one million T cells were deemed to understate diversity.

V was shortened by 3 bases and J by 5 bases, with 10 bases between the two germline ends. CDR3 size: 13 residues. A J-beta primer mix and a sample-barcoded 5' primer were used in a second PCR of about 6 to 12 cycles. A template-switch adaptor that had 12 random nucleotides put a tag on each cDNA molecule. TCRdb re-called the 5' RACE reads with MiXCR, one entry per CDR3 protein. The sample comprises 1.5 million to 2 million distinct CDR3 sequences, roughly 27% of which are singletons, and more than 6% rests with the top ten. The V gene is TRBV12-3 or TRBV12-4, the J gene TRBJ2-5; D not resolved. The sequence derives from a woman aged 30 to 39 in good health. What was sequenced was blood. The DNA of the CDR3 is TGTGCCAGCAGTTTGGGTGATCGTGAGACCCAGTACTTC. Protein: CASSLGDRETQYF.